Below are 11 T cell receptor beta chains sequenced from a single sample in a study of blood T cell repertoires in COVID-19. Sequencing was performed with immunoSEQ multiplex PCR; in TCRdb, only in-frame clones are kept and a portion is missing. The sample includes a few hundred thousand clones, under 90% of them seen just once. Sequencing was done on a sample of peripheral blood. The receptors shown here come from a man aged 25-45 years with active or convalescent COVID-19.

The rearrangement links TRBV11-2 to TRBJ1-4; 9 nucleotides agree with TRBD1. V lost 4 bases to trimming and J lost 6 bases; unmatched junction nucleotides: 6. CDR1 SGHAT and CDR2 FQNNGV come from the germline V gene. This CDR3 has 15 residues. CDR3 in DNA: TGTGCCAGCAGCTCCGGGACAGGGTTTTATGAAAAACTGTTTTTT. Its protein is CASSSGTGFYEKLFF.

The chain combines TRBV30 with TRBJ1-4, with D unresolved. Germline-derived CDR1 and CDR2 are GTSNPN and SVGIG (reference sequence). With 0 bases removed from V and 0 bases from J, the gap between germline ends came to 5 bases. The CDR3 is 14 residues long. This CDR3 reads CAWSVAATNEKLFF. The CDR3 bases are TGTGCCTGGAGTGTGGCAGCAACTAATGAAAAACTGTTTTTT.

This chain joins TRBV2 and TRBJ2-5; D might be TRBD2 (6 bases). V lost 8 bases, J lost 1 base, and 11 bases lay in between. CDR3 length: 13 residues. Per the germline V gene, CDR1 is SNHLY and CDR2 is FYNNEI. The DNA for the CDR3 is TGTGCCAGCCATCGGGGGTCCCAAGAGACCCAGTACTTC. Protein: CASHRGSQETQYF.

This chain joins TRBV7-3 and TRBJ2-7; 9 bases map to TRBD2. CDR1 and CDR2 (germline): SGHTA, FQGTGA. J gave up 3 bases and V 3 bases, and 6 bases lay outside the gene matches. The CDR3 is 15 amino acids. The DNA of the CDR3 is TGTGCCAGCAGCTTCGGGGTAGCGGGGGTCTACGAGCAGTACTTC. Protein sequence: CASSFGVAGVYEQYF.

The CDR3 reads CASPKDRGGKKLFF. As DNA, the CDR3 is TGTGCCAGCCCCAAGGACAGGGGCGGGAAAAAACTGTTTTTT. The V and J genes are TRBV21-1 and TRBJ1-4; TRBD1, the table's D call, lacks a check against the DNA. TRBV21-1 is a documented pseudogene. The CDR3 is made up of 14 amino acids.

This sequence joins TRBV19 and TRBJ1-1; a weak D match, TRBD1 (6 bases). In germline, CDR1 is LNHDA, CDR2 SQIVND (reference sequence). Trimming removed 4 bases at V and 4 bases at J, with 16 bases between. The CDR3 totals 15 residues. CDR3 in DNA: TGTGCCAGTAGTAACCCCCCGGGGGGCGTCACTGAAGCTTTCTTT. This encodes CASSNPPGGVTEAFF. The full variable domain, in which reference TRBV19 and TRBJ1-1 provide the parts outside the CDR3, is DGGITQSPKYLFRKEGQNVTLSCEQNLNHDAMYWYRQDPGQGLRLIYYSQIVNDFQKGDIAEGYSVSREKKESFPLTVTSAQKNPTAFYLCASSNPPGGVTEAFFGQGTRLTVV.

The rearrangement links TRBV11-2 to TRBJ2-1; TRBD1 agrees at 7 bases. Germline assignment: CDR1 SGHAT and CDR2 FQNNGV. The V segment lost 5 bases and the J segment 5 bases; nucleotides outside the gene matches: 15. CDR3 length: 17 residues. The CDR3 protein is CASSPQRVTGRNNEQFF. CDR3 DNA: TGTGCCAGCAGCCCCCAACGCGTGACAGGGAGAAACAATGAGCAGTTCTTC.

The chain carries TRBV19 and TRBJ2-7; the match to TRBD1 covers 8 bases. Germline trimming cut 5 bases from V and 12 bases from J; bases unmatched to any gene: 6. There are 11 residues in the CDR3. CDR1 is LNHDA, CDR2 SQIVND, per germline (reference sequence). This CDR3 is CASSRQGWLYF. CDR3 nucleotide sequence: TGTGCCAGTAGTCGACAGGGGTGGCTGTACTTC.

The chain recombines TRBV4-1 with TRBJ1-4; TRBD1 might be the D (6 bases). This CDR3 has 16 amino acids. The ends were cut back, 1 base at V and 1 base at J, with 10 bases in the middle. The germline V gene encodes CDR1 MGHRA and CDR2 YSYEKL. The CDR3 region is CASSQAQGRTNEKLFF. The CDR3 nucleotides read TGCGCCAGCAGCCAAGCGCAGGGGCGAACTAATGAAAAACTGTTTTTT.

In DNA, the CDR3 is TGTGCCAGCACCGCAGGGCCAGGCCCCCACGAGCAGTACTTC. Encoded protein: CASTAGPGPHEQYF. The chain employs TRBV6-5 and TRBJ2-7; a weak D match, TRBD1 (5 bases). V gave up 7 bases and J gave up 5 bases, with 18 bases separating them. The CDR3 spans 14 residues. Germline assignment: CDR1 MNHEY and CDR2 SVGAGI.

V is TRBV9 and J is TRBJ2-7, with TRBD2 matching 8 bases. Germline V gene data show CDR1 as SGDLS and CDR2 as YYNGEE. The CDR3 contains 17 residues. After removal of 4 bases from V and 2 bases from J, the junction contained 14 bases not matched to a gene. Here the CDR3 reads CASSPWIIAGQPYEQYF. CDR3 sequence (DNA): TGTGCCAGCAGCCCCTGGATAATAGCGGGGCAACCCTACGAGCAGTACTTC.